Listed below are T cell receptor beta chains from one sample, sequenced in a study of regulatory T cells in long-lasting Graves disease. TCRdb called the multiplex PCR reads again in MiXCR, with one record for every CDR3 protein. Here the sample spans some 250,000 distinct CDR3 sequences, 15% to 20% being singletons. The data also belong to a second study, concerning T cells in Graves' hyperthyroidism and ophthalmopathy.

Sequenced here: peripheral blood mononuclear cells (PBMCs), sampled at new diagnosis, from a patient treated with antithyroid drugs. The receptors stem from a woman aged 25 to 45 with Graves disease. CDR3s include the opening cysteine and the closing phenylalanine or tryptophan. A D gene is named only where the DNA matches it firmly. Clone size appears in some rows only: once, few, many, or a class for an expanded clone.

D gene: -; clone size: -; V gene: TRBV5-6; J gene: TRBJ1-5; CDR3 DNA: TGTGCCAGCAGCTTATCCAGGGGCCAGCCCCAGCATTTT; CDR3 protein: CASSLSRGQPQHF
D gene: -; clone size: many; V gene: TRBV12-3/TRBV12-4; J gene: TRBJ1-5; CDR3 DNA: TGTGCCAGCAGCCCAGACACGGTTGAGCCCCAGCATTTT; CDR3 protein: CASSPDTVEPQHF
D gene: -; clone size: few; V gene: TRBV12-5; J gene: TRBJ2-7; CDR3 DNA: TGTGCTAGTGGACGACAGCCTACCTACGAGCAGTACTTC; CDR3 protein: CASGRQPTYEQYF
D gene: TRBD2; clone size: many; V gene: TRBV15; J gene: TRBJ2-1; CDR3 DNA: TGTGCCACCAGCAGAGATCACGGCGGGGGGACCTACAATGAGCAGTTCTTC; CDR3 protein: CATSRDHGGGTYNEQFF
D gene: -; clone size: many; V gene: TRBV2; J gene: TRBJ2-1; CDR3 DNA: TGTGCCAGCAGGCGGGACTTTCCTAGCTCCTACAATGAGCAGTTCTTC; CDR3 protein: CASRRDFPSSYNEQFF
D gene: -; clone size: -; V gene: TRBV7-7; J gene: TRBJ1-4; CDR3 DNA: TGTGCTAGCAGCACCCCGGACACCCTAGGAGAAAAACTGTTTTTT; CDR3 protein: CASSTPDTLGEKLFF
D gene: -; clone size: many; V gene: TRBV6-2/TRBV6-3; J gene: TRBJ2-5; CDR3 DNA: TGTGCCAGCAGTTACTCCTACCGGGAACAGGGTGGCGGGGAGACCCAGTACTTC; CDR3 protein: CASSYSYREQGGGETQYF
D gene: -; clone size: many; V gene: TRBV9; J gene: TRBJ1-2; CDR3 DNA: TGTGCCAGCACCTCCATACGGGGCGGAGCTAACTATGGCTACACCTTC; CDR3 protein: CASTSIRGGANYGYTF
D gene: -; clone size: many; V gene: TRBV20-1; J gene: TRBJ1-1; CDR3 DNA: TGCAGTGCTAGAGAAGGGGCTAACACGGGCGAAGCTTTCTTT; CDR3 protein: CSAREGANTGEAFF
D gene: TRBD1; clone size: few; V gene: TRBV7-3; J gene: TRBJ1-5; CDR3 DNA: TGTGCCAGCAGCCCCGACAGGGGGCTCTATCAGCCCCAGCATTTT; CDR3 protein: CASSPDRGLYQPQHF
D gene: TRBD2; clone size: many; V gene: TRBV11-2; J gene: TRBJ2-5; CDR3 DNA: TGTGCCAGCAGCTTGCGAGCGGGGGGGAGGGAGACCCAGTACTTC; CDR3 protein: CASSLRAGGRETQYF
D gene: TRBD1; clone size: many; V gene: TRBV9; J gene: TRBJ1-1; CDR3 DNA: TGTGCCAGCAGCGCTCGGGGAGGGACAGGAGGGAATGAAGCTTTCTTT; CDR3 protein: CASSARGGTGGNEAFF
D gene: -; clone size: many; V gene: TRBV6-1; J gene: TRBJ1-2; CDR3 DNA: TGTGCCAGCAGTGAAAGGAGAGACTATGGCTACACCTTC; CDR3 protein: CASSERRDYGYTF
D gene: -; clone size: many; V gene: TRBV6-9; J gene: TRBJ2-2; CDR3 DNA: TGTGCCAGCAGTTTCCTCGGGGCCGGGGAGCTGTTTTTT; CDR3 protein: CASSFLGAGELFF
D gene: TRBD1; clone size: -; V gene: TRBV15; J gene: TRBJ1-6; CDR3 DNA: TGTGCCACCAGCAGCCGACAGGGCGAAGGTTCACCCCTCCACTTT; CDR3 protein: CATSSRQGEGSPLHF
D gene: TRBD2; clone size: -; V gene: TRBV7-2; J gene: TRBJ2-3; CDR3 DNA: TGTGCCAGCAGCATTAGCGGGGGGGCGGGGGGAGATACGCAGTATTTT; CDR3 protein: CASSISGGAGGDTQYF
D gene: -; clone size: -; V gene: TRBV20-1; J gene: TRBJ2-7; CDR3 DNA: TGCAGTGCTAGAAATGGATACAGGGCTAGGGTCGAGCAGTACTTC; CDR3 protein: CSARNGYRARVEQYF
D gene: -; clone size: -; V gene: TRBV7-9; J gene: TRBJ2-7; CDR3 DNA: TGTGCCAGCAGCCCACACGGGGACGGGGGTAATAACGAGCAGTACTTC; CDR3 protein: CASSPHGDGGNNEQYF
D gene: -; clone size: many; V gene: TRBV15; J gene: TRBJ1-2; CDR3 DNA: TGTGCCACCAGCAGAGATGTGGCCTCCAGCGGCTACACCTTC; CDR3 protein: CATSRDVASSGYTF
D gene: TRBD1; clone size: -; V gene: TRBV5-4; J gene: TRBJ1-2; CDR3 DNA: TGTGCCAGCAGCTTGGGTGGGACAGGGAGCTATAAGGGCTACACCTTC; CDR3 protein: CASSLGGTGSYKGYTF
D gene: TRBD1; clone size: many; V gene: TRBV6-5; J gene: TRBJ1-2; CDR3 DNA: TGTGCCAGCAGTTACTCGAGGACAGGGGGCCTCTATGGCTACACCTTC; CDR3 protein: CASSYSRTGGLYGYTF
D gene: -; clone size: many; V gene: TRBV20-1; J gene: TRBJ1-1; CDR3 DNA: TGCAGTGCGCATATATGGGGTTTTACTGAAGCTTTCTTT; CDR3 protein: CSAHIWGFTEAFF
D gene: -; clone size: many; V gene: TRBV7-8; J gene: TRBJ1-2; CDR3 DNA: TGTGCCAGCAGCTTAACAGCGGCCAGAAGCGGCTACACCTTC; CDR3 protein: CASSLTAARSGYTF
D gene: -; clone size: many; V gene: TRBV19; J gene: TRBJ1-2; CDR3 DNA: TGTGCCAGTAGAATGGGAAGGGAGAACTATGGCTACACCTTC; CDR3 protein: CASRMGRENYGYTF
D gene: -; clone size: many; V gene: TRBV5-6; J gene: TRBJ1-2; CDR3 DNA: TGTGCCAGCAGCTTGCGGCCGGAGGGCTACACCTTC; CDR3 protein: CASSLRPEGYTF
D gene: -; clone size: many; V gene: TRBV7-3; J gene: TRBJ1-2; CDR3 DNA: TGTGCCAGCAGCTCATGGCCCAGGGGCGTTAACTATGGCTACACCTTC; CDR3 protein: CASSSWPRGVNYGYTF
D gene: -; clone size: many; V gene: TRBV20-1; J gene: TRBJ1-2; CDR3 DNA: TGCAGTGCTCTCCATCGATCCTATGGCTACACCTTC; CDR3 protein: CSALHRSYGYTF
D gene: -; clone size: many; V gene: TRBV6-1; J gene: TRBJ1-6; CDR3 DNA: TGTGCCAGCAGCCCCACAGAGAGTAGTAATTCACCCCTCCACTTT; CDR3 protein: CASSPTESSNSPLHF
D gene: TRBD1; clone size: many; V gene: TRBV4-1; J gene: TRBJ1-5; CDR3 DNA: TGCGCCAGCAGCCAAGATCCGGGACAGAACAATCAGCCCCAGCATTTT; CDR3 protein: CASSQDPGQNNQPQHF
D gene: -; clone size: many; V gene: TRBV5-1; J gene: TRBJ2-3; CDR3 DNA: TGCGCCAGCCAAAGCACAGATACGCAGTATTTT; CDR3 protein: CASQSTDTQYF
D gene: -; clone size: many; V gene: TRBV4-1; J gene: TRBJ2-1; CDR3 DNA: TGCGCCAGCAGCCAAGGCGCGGGCCCCGGCAGCAATGAGCAGTTCTTC; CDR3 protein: CASSQGAGPGSNEQFF
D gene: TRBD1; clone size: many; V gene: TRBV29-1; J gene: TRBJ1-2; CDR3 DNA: TGCAGCGTAGACCAGGGGGCGAGCGGCTACACCTTC; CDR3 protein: CSVDQGASGYTF
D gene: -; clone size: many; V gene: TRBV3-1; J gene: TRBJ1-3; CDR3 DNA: TGTGCCAGCAGCCAAGATCCCCAGGGGAGGAACACCATATATTTT; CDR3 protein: CASSQDPQGRNTIYF